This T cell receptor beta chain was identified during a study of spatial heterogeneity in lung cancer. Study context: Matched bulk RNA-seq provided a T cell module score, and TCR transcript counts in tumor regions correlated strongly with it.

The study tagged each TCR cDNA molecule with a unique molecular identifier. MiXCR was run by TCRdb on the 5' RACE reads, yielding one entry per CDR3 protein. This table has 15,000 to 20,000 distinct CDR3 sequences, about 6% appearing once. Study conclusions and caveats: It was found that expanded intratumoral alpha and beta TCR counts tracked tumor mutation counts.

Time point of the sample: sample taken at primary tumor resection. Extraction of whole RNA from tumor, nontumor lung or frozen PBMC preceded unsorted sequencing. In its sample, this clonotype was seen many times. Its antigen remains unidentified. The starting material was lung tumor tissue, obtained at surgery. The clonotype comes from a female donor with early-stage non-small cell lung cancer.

CDR3 sequence reads: CASSLASGSRAYNEQFF. The CDR3 DNA reads TGTGCCAGCAGTTTGGCTAGCGGGAGTAGAGCCTACAATGAGCAGTTCTTC. This chain uses TRBV28 with TRBJ2-1; 10 positions match TRBD2. The CDR3 runs to 17 residues. With 3 bases clipped from V and 2 bases from J, the junction kept 7 bases outside the gene matches. CDR1 and CDR2 (germline): MDHEN, SYDVKM.